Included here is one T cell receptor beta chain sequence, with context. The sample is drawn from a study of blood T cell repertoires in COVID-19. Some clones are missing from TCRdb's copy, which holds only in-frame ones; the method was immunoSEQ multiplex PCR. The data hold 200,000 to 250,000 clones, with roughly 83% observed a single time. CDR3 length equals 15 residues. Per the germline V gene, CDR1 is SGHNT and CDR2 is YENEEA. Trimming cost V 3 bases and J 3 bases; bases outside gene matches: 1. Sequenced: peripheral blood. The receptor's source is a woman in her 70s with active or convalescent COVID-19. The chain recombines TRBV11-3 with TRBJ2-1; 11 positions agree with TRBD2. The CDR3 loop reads CASSFGTSGYNEQFF. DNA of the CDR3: TGTGCCAGCAGCTTCGGGACTAGCGGCTACAATGAGCAGTTCTTC.